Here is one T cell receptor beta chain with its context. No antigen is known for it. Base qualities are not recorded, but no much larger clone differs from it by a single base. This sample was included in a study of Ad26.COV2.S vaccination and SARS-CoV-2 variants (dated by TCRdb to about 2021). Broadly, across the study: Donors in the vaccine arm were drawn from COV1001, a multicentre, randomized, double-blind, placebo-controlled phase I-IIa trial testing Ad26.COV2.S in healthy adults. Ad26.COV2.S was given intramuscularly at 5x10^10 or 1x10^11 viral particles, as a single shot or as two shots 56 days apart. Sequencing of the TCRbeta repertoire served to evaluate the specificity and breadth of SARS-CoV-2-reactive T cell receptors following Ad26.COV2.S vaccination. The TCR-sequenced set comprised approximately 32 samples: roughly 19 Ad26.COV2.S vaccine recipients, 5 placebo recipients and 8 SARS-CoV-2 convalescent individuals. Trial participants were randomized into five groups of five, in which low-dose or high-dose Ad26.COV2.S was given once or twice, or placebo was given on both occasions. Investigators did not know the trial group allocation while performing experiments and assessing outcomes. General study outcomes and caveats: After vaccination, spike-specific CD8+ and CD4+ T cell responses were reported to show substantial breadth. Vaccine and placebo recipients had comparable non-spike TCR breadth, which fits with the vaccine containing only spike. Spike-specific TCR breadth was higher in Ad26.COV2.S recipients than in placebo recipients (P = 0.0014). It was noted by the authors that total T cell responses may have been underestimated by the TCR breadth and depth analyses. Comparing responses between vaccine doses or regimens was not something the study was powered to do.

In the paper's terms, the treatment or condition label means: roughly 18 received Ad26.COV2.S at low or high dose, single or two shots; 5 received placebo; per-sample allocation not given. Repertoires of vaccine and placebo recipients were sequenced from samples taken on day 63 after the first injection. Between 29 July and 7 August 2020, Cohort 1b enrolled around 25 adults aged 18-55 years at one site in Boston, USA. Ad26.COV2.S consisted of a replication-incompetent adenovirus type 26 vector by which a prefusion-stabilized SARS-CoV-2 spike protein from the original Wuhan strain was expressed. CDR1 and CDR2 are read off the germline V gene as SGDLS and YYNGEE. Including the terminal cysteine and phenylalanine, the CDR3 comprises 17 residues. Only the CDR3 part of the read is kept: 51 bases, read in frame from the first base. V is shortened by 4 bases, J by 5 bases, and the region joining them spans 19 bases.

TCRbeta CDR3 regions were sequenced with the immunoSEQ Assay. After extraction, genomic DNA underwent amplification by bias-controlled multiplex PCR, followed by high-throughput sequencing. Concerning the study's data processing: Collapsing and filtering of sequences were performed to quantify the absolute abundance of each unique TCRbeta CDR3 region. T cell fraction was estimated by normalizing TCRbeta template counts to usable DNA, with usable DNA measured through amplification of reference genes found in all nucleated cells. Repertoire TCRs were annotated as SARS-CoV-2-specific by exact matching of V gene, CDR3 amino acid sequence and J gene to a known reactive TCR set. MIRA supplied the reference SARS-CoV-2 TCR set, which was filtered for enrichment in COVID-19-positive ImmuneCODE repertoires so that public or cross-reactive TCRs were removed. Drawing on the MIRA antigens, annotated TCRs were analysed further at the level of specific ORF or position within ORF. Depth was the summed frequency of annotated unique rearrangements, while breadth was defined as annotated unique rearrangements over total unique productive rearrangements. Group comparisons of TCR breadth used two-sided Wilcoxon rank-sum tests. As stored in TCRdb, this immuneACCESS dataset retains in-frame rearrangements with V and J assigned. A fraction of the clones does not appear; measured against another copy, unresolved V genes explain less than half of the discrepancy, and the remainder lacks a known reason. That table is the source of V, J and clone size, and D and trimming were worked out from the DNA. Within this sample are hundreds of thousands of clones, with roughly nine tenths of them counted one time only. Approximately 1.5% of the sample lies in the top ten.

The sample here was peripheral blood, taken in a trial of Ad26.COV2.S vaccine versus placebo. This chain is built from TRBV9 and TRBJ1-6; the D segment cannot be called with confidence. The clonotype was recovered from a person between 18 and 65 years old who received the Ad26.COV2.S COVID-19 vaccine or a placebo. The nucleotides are TGTGCCAGCAGCTTGACCCTGGGAGGGTTGGATAATTCACCCCTCCACTTT. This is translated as CASSLTLGGLDNSPLHF.